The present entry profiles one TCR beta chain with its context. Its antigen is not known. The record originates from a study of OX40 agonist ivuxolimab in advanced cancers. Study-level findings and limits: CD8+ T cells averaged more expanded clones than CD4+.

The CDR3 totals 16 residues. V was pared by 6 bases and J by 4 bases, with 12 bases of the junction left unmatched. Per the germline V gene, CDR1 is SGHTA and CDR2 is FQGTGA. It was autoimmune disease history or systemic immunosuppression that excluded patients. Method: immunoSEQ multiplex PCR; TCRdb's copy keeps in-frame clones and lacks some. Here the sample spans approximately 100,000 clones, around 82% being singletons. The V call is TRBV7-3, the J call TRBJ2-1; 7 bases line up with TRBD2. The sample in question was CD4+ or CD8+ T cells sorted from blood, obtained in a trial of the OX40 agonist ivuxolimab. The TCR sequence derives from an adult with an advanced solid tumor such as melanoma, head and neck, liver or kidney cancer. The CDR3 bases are TGTGCCAGCAGGTCCACGAAACCGGGACTATACAATGAGCAGTTCTTC. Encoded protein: CASRSTKPGLYNEQFF.